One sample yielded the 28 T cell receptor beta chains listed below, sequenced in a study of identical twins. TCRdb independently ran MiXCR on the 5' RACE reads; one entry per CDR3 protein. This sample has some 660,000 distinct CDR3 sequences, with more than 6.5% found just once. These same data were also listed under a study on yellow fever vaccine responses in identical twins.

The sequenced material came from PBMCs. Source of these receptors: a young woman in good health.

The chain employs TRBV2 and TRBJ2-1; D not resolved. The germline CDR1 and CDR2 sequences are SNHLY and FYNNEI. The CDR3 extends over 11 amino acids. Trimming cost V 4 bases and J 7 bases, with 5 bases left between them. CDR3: CASSVKNEQFF. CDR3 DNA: TGTGCCAGCAGTGTGAAGAATGAGCAGTTCTTC.

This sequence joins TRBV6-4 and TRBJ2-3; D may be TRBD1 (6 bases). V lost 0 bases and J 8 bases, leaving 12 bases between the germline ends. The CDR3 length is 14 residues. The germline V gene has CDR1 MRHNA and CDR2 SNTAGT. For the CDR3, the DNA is TGTGCCAGCAGTGACTCGTGGACAGTGGCTACGCAGTATTTT. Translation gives CASSDSWTVATQYF.

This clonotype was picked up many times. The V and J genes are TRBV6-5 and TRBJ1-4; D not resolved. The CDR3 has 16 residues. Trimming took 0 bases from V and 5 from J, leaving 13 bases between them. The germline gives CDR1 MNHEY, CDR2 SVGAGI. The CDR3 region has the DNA TGTGCCAGCAGTTACTCCGGGCAGATTAGAAATGAAAAACTGTTTTTT. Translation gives CASSYSGQIRNEKLFF.

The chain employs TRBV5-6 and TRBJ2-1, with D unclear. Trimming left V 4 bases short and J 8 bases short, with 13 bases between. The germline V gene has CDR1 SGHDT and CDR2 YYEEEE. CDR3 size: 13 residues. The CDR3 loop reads CASSPKAADEQFF. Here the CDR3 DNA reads TGTGCCAGCAGCCCGAAGGCGGCGGATGAGCAGTTCTTC.

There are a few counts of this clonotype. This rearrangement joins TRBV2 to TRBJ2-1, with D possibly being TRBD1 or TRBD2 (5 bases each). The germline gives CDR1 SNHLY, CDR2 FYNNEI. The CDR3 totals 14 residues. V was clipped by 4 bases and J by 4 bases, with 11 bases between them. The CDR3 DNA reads TGTGCCAGCAGTGCCTCGAGGGGTTACAATGAGCAGTTCTTC. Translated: CASSASRGYNEQFF.

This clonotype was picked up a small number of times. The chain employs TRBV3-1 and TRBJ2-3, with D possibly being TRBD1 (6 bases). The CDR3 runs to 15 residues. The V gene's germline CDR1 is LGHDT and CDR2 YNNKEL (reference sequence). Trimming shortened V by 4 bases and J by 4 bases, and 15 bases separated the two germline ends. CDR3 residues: CASSLGQIPPDTQYF. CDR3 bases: TGTGCCAGCAGCCTCGGACAGATTCCCCCAGATACGCAGTATTTT.

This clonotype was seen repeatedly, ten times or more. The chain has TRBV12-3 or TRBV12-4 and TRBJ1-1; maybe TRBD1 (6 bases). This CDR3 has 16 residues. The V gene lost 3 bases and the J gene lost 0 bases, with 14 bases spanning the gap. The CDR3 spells CASSFLPGTMNTEAFF. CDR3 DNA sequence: TGTGCCAGCAGTTTCCTCCCAGGGACAATGAACACTGAAGCTTTCTTT.

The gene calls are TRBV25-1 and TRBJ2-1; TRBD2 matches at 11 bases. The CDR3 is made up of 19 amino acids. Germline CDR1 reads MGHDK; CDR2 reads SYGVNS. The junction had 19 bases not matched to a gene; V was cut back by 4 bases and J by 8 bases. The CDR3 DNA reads TGTGCCAGCAGTGTAAGGCCTAGCGGGGGGTCCATGCCGATCTATGAGCAGTTCTTC. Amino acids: CASSVRPSGGSMPIYEQFF.

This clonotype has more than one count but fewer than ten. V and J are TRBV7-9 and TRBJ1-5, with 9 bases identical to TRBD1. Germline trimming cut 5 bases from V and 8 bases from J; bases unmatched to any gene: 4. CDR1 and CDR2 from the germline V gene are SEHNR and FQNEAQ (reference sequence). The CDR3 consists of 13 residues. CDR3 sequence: CASSPWTGEPQHF. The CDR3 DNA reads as TGTGCCAGCAGCCCCTGGACAGGGGAGCCCCAGCATTTT.

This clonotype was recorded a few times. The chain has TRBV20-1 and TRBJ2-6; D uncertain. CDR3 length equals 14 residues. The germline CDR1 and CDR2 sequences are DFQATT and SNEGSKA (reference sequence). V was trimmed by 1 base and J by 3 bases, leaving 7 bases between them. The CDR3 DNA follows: TGCAGTGCTAGAGGGTGGAGTGGGGCCAACGTCCTGACTTTC. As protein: CSARGWSGANVLTF.

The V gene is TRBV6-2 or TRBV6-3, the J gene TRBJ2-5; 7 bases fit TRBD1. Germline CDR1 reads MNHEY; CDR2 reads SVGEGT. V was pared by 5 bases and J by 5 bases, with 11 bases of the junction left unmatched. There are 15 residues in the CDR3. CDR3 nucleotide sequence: TGTGCCAGCAGTCCCGCCCGACAGGGAAGGGAGACCCAGTACTTC. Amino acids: CASSPARQGRETQYF.

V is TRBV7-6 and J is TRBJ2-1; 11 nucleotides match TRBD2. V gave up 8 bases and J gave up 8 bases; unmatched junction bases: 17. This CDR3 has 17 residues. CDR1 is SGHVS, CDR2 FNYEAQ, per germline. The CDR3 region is CASGVVPGTSGQDEQFF. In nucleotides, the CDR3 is TGTGCCAGCGGAGTTGTGCCTGGGACTAGCGGCCAGGATGAGCAGTTCTTC.

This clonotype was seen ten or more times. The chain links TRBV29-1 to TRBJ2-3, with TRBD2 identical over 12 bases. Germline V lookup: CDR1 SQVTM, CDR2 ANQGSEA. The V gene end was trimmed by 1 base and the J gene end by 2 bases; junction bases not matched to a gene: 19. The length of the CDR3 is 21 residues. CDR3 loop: CSVEGGSASGRALVPTDTQYF. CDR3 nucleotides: TGCAGCGTTGAAGGAGGATCAGCTAGCGGGAGGGCCTTGGTTCCCACAGATACGCAGTATTTT.

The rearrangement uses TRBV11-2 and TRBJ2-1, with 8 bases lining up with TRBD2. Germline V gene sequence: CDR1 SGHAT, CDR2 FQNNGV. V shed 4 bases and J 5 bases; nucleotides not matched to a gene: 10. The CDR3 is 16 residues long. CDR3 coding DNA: TGTGCCAGCAGCTCCAGTGGTAGCGGGATCAACAATGAGCAGTTCTTC. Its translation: CASSSSGSGINNEQFF.

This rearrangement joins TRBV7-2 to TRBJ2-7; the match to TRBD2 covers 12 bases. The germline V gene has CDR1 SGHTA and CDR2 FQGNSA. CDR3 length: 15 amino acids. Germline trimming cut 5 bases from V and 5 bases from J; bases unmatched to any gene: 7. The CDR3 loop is CASSASSGGVHEQYF. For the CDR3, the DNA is TGTGCCAGCAGCGCTTCTAGCGGGGGGGTCCACGAGCAGTACTTC.

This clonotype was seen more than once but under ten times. This CDR3 is CSARDPRGGRSGEQYF. The DNA of the CDR3 is TGCAGTGCTAGGGACCCGAGGGGCGGGAGGAGCGGCGAGCAGTACTTC. The chain combines TRBV20-1 with TRBJ2-7; 8 bases are a match to TRBD2. The CDR3 extends over 16 amino acids. Germline CDR1 is DFQATT and CDR2 is SNEGSKA (reference sequence). V gave up 3 bases and J gave up 6 bases; unmatched junction bases: 16.

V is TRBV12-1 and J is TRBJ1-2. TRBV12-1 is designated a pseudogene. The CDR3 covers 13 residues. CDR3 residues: CASSFVSGYGYTF. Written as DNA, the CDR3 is TGTGCCAGCAGCTTTGTATCTGGGTATGGCTACACCTTC.

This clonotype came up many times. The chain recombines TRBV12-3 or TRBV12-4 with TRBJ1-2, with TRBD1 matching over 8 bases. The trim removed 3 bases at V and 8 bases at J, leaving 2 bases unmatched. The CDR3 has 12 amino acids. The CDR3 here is CASSLTGVGYTF. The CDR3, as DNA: TGTGCCAGCAGTTTGACAGGGGTCGGCTACACCTTC.

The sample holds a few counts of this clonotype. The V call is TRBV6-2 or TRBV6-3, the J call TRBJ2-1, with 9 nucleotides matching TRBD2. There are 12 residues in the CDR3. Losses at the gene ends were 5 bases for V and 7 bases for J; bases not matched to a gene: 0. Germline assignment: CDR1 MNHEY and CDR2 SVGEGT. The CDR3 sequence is CASSGLANEQFF. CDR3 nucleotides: TGTGCCAGCAGTGGACTAGCGAATGAGCAGTTCTTC.

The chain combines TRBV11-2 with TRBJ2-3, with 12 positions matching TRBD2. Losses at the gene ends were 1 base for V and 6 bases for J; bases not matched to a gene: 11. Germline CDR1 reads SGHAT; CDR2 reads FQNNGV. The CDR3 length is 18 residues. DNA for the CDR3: TGTGCCAGCAGCTTAGTCAGGCTAGCGGGGGGGCGAGCTGATACGCAGTATTTT. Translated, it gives CASSLVRLAGGRADTQYF.

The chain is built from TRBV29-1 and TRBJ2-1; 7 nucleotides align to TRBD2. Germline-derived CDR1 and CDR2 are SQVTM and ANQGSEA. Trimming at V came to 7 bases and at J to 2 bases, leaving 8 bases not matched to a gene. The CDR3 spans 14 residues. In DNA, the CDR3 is TGCAGCGCCCCCGGCGGGAGCGCCTACAATGAGCAGTTCTTC. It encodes CSAPGGSAYNEQFF.

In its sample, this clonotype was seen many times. CDR3: CATSREEGYGYTF. In DNA form, the CDR3 reads TGTGCCACCAGCAGAGAGGAGGGTTACGGCTACACCTTC. The chain employs TRBV15 and TRBJ1-2; D not resolved. The CDR3 covers 13 residues. Germline CDR1 and CDR2: LNHNV and YYDKDF (reference sequence). V lost 0 bases and J lost 8, with 10 bases in between.

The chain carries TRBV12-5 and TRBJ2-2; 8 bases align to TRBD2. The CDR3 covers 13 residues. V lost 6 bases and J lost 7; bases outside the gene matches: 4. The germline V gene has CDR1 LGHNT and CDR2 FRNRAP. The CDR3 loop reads CASGSGTSGELFF. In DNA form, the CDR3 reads TGTGCTAGTGGGTCCGGGACTAGCGGGGAGCTGTTTTTT.

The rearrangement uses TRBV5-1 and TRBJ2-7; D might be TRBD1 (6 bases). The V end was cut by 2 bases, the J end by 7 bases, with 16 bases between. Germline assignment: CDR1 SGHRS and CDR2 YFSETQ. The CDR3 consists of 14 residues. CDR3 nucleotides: TGCGCCAGCAGCTTCACAGGGCCCCCGGTGGAGCAGTACTTC. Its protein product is CASSFTGPPVEQYF.

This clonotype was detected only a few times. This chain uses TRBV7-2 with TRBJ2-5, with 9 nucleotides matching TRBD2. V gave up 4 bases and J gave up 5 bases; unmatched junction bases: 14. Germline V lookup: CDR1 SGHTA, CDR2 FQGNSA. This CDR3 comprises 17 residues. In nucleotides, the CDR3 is TGTGCCAGCAGCTCGACCGCATCAGCGGGAGGAGGGGAGACCCAGTACTTC. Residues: CASSSTASAGGGETQYF.

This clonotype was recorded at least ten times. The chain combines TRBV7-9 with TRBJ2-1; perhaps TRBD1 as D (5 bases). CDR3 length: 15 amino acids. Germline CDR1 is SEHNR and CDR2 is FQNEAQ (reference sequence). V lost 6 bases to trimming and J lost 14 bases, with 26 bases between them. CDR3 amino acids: CASSNTGAGINVEFF. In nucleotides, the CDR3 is TGTGCCAGCAGTAACACTGGGGCAGGGATCAATGTGGAGTTCTTC.

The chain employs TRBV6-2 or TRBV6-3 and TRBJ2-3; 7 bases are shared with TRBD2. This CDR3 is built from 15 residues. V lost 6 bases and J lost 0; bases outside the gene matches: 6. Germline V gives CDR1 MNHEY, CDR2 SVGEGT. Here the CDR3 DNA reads TGTGCCAGCAGACCGAGCGGGATTAGCACAGATACGCAGTATTTT. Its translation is CASRPSGISTDTQYF.

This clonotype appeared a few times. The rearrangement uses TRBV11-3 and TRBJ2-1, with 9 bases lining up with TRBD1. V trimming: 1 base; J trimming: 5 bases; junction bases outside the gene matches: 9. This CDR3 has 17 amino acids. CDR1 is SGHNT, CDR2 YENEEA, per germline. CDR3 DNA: TGTGCCAGCAGCTTAGCCCCGGGACAGGGCGAACACAATGAGCAGTTCTTC. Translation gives CASSLAPGQGEHNEQFF.